These T cell receptor beta chains were read from a single sample in a study of PD-L1 blockade in urothelial cancer. Clones were sequenced by immunoSEQ multiplex PCR, and TCRdb holds only the in-frame ones, with some missing. The table has around 19,000 clones, around 81% seen once. The sample in question was PBMCs, obtained around atezolizumab (anti-PD-L1) treatment. Source of these receptors: a man aged 50 or older with urothelial cancer. Each CDR3 is given with its conserved first and last residue. Fields, in order: CDR3 protein, V gene, J gene.

CASSVDRAGAQYF	TRBV5-1	TRBJ2-5
CASSEQGYGYTF	TRBV6-1	TRBJ1-2
CASSFVQGGTEAFF	TRBV7-2	TRBJ1-1
CASSLTPGQGDNEQFF	TRBV5-1	TRBJ2-1
CASSHGGTDNEQFF	TRBV18	TRBJ2-1
CASSSDTVFGYTF	TRBV6-6	TRBJ1-2
CASSTTGGAGETQYF	TRBV18	TRBJ2-5
CASSWGQNYEQYF	TRBV6-1	TRBJ2-7
CASRRQGPHNEQFF	TRBV6-5	TRBJ2-1
CASSNRGYEQYF	TRBV28	TRBJ2-7
CASRATGPGNQPQHF	TRBV19	TRBJ1-5
CASRTGSFGEKLFF	TRBV27	TRBJ1-4
CASSPSVGGNQPQHF	TRBV7-2	TRBJ1-5
CASRTDRGNTGELFF	TRBV6-1	TRBJ2-2
CASSYDRDKGNTEAFF	TRBV7-6	TRBJ1-1
CASSLTGTAVDTQYF	TRBV5-4	TRBJ2-3
CASGGKTGQRSTNEKLFF	TRBV19	TRBJ1-4
CATHPHRGGTGELFF	TRBV19	TRBJ2-2
CASSTGPDQPQHF	TRBV5-1	TRBJ1-5
CASSRMTVPGNTIYF	TRBV14	TRBJ1-3
CAISEAQEDPEAFF	TRBV10-3	TRBJ1-1
CASSTRGAGTSGGYEQYF	TRBV5-1	TRBJ2-7
CASSDMYGRREEQFF	TRBV6-1	TRBJ2-1
CASSRDSGYGYTF	TRBV11-2	TRBJ1-2
CASSSPGEKLFF	TRBV7-2	TRBJ1-4
CASSVERGSQPQHF	TRBV4-1	TRBJ1-5
CAWSVLGGSSYNEQFF	TRBV30	TRBJ2-1
CASSVDPGQVNYGYTF	TRBV9	TRBJ1-2
CASSPVGSEPTDTQYF	TRBV18	TRBJ2-3
CASSERTGLVYF	TRBV6-1	TRBJ1-3
CASSSPTGATEAFF	TRBV28	TRBJ1-1
CASSVETAFAEAFF	TRBV2	TRBJ1-1
CASSYSADEQFF	TRBV6-6	TRBJ2-1
CATSGRTGTNYGYTF	TRBV15	TRBJ1-2
CATSRDRSNTGELFF	TRBV15	TRBJ2-2
CASSPRGAGSYNEQFF	TRBV4-1	TRBJ2-1
CASSVRGLGTEAFF	TRBV6-1	TRBJ1-1
CASRKIGTVYGYTF	TRBV27	TRBJ1-2
CASSRSPSYEQYF	TRBV7-2	TRBJ2-7
CASSFRGGGLRNYGYTF	TRBV11-2	TRBJ1-2
CASSQEGVTEAFF	TRBV18	TRBJ1-1
CASSELGSSAFNEQFF	TRBV25-1	TRBJ2-1
CATSRATGLETQYF	TRBV15	TRBJ2-3
CASSEEGATNEKLFF	TRBV10-1	TRBJ1-4
CASSLSSRGLYGYTF	TRBV5-6	TRBJ1-2
CASTPSGGNYGYTF	TRBV6-1	TRBJ1-2
CASSRGQGFAEAFF	TRBV19	TRBJ1-1
CASSTGRGEQYF	TRBV28	TRBJ2-7
CASSEGRGSYNEQFF	TRBV6-1	TRBJ2-1
CASSGQGFSNQPQHF	TRBV6-1	TRBJ1-5
CASSSRLAPPETQYF	TRBV7-2	TRBJ2-5
CASSVGQGIQYF	TRBV11-1	TRBJ2-4
CATQLAGAQETQYF	TRBV28	TRBJ2-5
CASSLSSRLVAGELFF	TRBV27	TRBJ2-2
CASSEAQGTNEKLFF	TRBV2	TRBJ1-4
CASSERGRREKLFF	TRBV6-1	TRBJ1-4
CASSIRGVGSYEQYF	TRBV19	TRBJ2-7
CAWSVGQGFTYGYTF	TRBV30	TRBJ1-2